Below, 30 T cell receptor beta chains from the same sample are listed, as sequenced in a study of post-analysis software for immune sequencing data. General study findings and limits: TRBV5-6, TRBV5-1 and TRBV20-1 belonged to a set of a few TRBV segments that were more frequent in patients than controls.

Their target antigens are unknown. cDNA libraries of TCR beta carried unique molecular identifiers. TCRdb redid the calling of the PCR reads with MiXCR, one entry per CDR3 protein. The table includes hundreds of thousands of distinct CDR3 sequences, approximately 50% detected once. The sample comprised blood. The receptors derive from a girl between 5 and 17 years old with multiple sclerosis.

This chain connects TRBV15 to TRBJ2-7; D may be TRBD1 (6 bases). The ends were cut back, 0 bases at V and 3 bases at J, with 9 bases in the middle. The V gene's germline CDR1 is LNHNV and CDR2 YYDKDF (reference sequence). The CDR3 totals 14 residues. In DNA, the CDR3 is TGTGCCACCAGCAGAGATTCGACAGGCTACGAGCAGTACTTC. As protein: CATSRDSTGYEQYF.

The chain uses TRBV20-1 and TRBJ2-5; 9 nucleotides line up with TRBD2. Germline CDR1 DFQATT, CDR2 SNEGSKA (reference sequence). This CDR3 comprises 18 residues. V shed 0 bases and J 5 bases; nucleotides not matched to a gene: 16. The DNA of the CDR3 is TGCAGTGCTAGAGATACACGCGAAGCGGGAGGCCCTCGGGAGACCCAGTACTTC. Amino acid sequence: CSARDTREAGGPRETQYF.

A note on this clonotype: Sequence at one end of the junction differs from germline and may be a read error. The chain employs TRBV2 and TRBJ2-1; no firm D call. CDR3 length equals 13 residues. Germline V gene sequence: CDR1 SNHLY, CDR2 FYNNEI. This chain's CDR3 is CASSSGSCNEQFF. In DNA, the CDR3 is TGTGCCAGCAGTTCCGGCTCCTGCAATGAGCAGTTCTTC.

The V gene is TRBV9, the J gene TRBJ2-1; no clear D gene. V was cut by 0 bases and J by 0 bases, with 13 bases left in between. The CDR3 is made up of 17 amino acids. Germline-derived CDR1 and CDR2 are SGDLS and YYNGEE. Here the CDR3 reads CASSVGGRTRSYNEQFF. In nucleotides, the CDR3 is TGTGCCAGCAGCGTAGGAGGCAGGACCCGCTCCTACAATGAGCAGTTCTTC.

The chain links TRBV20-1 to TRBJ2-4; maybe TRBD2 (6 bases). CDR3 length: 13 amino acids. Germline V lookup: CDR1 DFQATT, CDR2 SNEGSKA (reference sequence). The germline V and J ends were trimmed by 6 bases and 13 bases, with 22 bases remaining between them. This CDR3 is CSAARLGLHKQYF. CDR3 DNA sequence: TGCAGTGCGGCTCGACTAGGTTTACACAAGCAGTACTTC.

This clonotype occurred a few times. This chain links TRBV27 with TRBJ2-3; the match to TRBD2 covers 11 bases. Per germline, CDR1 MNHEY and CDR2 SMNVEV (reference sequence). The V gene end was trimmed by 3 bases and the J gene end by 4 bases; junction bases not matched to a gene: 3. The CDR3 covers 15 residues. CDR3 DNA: TGTGCCAGCAGTTTTCTAGCGGGGGGAGCAGATACGCAGTATTTT. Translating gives CASSFLAGGADTQYF.

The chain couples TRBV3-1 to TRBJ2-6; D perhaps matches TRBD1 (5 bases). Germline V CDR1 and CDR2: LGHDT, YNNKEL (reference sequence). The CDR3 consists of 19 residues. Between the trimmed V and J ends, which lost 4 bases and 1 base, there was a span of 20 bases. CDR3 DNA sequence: TGTGCCAGCAGCCCAAGGGGTACAGGTATCAGTTCTGGGGCCAACGTCCTGACTTTC. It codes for CASSPRGTGISSGANVLTF.

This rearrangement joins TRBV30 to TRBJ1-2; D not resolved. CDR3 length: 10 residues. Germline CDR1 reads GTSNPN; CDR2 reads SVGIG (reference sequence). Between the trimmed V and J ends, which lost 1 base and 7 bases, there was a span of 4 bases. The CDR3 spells CAWSGVGYTF. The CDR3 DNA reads TGTGCCTGGAGTGGCGTTGGCTACACCTTC. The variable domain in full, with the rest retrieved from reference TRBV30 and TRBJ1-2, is SQTIHQWPATLVQPVGSPLSLECTVEGTSNPNLYWYRQAAGRGLQLLFYSVGIGQISSEVPQNLSASRPQDRQFILSSKKLLLSDSGFYLCAWSGVGYTFGSGTRLTVV.

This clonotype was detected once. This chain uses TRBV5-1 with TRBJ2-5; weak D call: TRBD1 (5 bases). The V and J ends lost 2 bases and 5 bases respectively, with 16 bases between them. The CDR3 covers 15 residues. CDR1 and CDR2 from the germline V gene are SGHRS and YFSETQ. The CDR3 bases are TGCGCCAGCAGCTTTGACAGTTCGATTCGGGAGACCCAGTACTTC. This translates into CASSFDSSIRETQYF.

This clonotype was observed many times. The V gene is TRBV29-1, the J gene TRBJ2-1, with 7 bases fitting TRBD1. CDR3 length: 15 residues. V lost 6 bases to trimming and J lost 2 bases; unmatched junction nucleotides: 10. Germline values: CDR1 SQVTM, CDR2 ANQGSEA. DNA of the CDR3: TGCAGCGTGGCCGGGACAGCCGAAACCTACAATGAGCAGTTCTTC. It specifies CSVAGTAETYNEQFF.

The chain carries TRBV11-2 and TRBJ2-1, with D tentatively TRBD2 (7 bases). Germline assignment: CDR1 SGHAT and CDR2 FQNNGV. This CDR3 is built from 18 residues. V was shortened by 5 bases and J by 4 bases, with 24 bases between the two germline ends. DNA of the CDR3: TGTGCCAGCAGCCCGGCCCCTCTTTGGGGGGGCACTTACAATGAGCAGTTCTTC. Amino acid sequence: CASSPAPLWGGTYNEQFF.

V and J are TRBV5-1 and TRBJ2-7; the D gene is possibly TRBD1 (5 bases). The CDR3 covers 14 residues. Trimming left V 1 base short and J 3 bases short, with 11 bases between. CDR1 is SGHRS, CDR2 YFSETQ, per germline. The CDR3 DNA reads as TGCGCCAGCAGCTTGCGACGCCAGGGCTACGAGCAGTACTTC. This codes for CASSLRRQGYEQYF.

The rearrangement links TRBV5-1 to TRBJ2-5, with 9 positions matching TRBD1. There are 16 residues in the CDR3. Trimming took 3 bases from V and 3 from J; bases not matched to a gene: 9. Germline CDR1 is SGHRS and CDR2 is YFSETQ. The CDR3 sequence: CASSWTGTGFEETQYF. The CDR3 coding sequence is TGCGCCAGCAGCTGGACCGGGACAGGGTTTGAAGAGACCCAGTACTTC.

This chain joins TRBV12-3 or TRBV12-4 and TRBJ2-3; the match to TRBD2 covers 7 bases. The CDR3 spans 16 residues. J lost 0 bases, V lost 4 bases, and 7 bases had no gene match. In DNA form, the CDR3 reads TGTGCCAGCAGTTCCCGCCTAGCGGATAGCACAGATACGCAGTATTTT. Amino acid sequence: CASSSRLADSTDTQYF.

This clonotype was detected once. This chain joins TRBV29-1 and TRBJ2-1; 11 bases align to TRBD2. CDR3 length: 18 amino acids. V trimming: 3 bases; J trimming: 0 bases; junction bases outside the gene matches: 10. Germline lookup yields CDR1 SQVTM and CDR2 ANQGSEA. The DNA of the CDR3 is TGCAGCGTTGATAGCCTAGCGGGGGGCCAGAGCTCCTACAATGAGCAGTTCTTC. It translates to CSVDSLAGGQSSYNEQFF.

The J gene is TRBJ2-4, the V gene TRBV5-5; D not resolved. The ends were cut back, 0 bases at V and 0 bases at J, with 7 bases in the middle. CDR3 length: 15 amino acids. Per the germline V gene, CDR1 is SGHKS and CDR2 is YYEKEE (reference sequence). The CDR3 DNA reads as TGTGCCAGCAGCTTGGAGGCCCTAGCCAAAAACATTCAGTACTTC. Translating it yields CASSLEALAKNIQYF.

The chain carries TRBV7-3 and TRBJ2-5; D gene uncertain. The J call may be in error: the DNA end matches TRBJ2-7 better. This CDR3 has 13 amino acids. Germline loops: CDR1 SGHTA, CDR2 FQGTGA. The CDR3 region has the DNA TGTGCCAGCAGCTTAATCGGGCAATACGAGCAGTACTTC. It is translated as CASSLIGQYEQYF.

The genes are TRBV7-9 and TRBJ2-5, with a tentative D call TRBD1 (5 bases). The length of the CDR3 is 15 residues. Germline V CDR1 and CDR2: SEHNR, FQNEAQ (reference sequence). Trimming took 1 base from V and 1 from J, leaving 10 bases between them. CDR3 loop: CASSLEGSLQETQYF. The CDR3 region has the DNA TGTGCCAGCAGCTTAGAGGGGTCCCTCCAAGAGACCCAGTACTTC.

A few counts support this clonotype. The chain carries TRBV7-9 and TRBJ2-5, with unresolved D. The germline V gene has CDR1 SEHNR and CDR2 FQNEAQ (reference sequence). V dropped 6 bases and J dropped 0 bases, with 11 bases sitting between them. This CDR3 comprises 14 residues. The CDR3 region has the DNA TGTGCCAGCAGTCAGGTCCAGTACCAAGAGACCCAGTACTTC. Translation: CASSQVQYQETQYF.

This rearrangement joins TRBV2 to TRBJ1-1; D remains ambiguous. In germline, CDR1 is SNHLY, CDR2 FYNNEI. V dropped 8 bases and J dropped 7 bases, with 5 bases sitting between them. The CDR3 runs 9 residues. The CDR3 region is CASGIEAFF. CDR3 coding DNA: TGTGCCAGCGGGATTGAAGCTTTCTTT.

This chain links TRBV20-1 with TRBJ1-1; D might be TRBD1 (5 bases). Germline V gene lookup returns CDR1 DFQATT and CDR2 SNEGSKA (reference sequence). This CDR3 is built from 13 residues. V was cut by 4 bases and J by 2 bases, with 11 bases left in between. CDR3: CSATRAINTEAFF. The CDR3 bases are TGCAGTGCTACCAGGGCAATCAACACTGAAGCTTTCTTT.

The CDR3 DNA reads as TGTGCCAGCAGCTTGGAAGGGACAGCCAAAGAGACCCAGTACTTC. This translates into CASSLEGTAKETQYF. This rearrangement joins TRBV5-6 to TRBJ2-5, with 7 bases that match TRBD1. The germline V gene encodes CDR1 SGHDT and CDR2 YYEEEE. This CDR3 comprises 15 residues. V trimming: 0 bases; J trimming: 3 bases; junction bases outside the gene matches: 5.

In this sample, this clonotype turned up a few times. This CDR3 reads CASSLGQDSIYEQYF. The CDR3 bases are TGCGCCAGCAGCTTGGGTCAAGATTCGATCTACGAGCAGTACTTC. The chain has TRBV5-1 and TRBJ2-7; D remains ambiguous. This CDR3 is built from 15 residues. From germline, CDR1 is SGHRS and CDR2 YFSETQ. The V end was cut by 0 bases, the J end by 3 bases, with 13 bases between.

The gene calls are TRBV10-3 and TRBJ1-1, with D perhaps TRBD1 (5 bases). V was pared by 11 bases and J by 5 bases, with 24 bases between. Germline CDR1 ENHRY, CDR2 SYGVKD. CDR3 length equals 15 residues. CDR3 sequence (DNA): TGTGCCCCGAATTGGGACGTAGGGGTGAGGACTGAAGCTTTCTTT. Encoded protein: CAPNWDVGVRTEAFF.

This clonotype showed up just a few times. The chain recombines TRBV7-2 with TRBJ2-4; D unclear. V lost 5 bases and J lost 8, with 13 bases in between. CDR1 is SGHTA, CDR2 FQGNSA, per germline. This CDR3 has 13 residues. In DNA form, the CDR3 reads TGTGCCAGCAGCCAAGGCGGCACGGACATTCAGTACTTC. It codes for CASSQGGTDIQYF.

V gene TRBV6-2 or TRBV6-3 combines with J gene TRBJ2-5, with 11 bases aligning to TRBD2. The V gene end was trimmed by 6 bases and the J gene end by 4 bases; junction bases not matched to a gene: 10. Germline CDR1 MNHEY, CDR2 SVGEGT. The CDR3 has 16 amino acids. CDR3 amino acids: CASSHIAGGPRETQYF. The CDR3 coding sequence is TGTGCCAGCAGCCATATAGCGGGAGGGCCGCGAGAGACCCAGTACTTC.

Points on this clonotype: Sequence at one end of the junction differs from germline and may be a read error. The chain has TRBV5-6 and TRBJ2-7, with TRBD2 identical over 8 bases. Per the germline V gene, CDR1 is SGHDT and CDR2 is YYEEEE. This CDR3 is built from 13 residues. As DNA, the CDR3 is TGTGTCAGCAGGGCCGGGACTAGCTACGAGCAGTACTTC. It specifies CVSRAGTSYEQYF.

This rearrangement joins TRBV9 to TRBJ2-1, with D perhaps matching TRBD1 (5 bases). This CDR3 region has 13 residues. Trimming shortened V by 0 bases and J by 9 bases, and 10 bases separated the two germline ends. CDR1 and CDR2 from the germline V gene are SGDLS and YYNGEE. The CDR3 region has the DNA TGTGCCAGCAGCGTAGAGGGGTTGGGTGAGCAGTTCTTC. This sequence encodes CASSVEGLGEQFF.

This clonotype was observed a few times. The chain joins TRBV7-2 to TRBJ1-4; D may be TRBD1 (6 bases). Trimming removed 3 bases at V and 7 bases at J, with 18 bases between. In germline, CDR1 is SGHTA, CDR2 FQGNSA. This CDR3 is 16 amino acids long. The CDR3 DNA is TGTGCCAGCAGCTTGGGGGCCCTAGTCAGGGGTGAAAAACTGTTTTTT. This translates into CASSLGALVRGEKLFF.

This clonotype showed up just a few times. The CDR3 loop reads CSAMDKTSEQYF. The DNA of the CDR3 is TGCAGTGCTATGGATAAGACATCCGAGCAGTACTTC. V and J are TRBV20-1 and TRBJ2-5, with D uncertain. TRBJ2-7 matches the DNA end more closely, so the J call is doubtful. The germline gives CDR1 DFQATT, CDR2 SNEGSKA (reference sequence). The CDR3 runs 12 residues.